Listed here are 13 T cell receptor beta chains from one sample, sequenced in a study of control samples from healthy donors and cancer patients. Repertoires were generated with immunoSEQ multiplex PCR, while TCRdb's copy carries only in-frame clones and drops some. The data show some 56,000 clones, 90% to 95% seen once. Sequences were obtained from blood. Source of these receptors: a man aged 30 to 45 in good health.

The chain recombines TRBV5-4 with TRBJ2-5, with no clear D. Germline CDR1 SGHNT, CDR2 YYREEE (reference sequence). The CDR3 totals 13 residues. Trimming took 3 bases from V and 2 from J, leaving 8 bases between them. The CDR3: CASSSVNQETQYF. CDR3 bases: TGTGCCAGCAGCTCAGTAAATCAAGAGACCCAGTACTTC.

This clone was seen once. The rearrangement uses TRBV5-5 and TRBJ1-2; D remains ambiguous. Per the germline V gene, CDR1 is SGHKS and CDR2 is YYEKEE (reference sequence). V lost 3 bases to trimming and J lost 4 bases, with 13 bases between them. The CDR3 is made up of 14 amino acids. The CDR3 sequence: CASSSSGVRYGYTF. CDR3 coding DNA: TGTGCCAGCAGCTCCTCCGGGGTTCGCTATGGCTACACCTTC.

CDR3 sequence: CASRTGDYTF. CDR3 sequence (DNA): TGTGCCAGCAGAACCGGGGACTACACCTTC. The V gene is TRBV6-5, the J gene TRBJ1-2, with D unclear. CDR1 MNHEY and CDR2 SVGAGI come from the germline V gene. The CDR3 spans 10 residues. Trimming took off 6 bases at V and 10 bases at J, with 9 bases between the two ends.

The V call is TRBV5-1, the J call TRBJ1-4; the match to TRBD1 covers 10 bases. Looked up from germline, CDR1 is SGHRS and CDR2 is YFSETQ. CDR3 length: 15 residues. V was pared by 5 bases and J by 2 bases, with 3 bases of the junction left unmatched. CDR3 residues: CASRTGGATNEKLFF. The DNA for the CDR3 is TGCGCCAGCAGGACAGGGGGCGCGACTAATGAAAAACTGTTTTTT.

V is TRBV5-4 and J is TRBJ2-3; D might be TRBD2 (6 bases). The V end was cut by 6 bases, the J end by 6 bases, with 17 bases between. The CDR3 length is 14 residues. Per the germline V gene, CDR1 is SGHNT and CDR2 is YYREEE (reference sequence). The CDR3: CASKKGRDGDTQYF. The CDR3 region has the DNA TGTGCCAGCAAAAAGGGGCGGGATGGGGATACGCAGTATTTT.

The chain is built from TRBV2 and TRBJ2-1; 8 bases line up with TRBD1. The junction had 9 bases not matched to a gene; V was cut back by 5 bases and J by 6 bases. Per the germline V gene, CDR1 is SNHLY and CDR2 is FYNNEI. The CDR3 spans 15 residues. CDR3 in amino acids: CASSLDRGSGNEQFF. The CDR3 DNA reads TGTGCCAGCAGTCTAGACAGGGGTTCCGGCAATGAGCAGTTCTTC.

The chain combines TRBV25-1 with TRBJ2-1, with D perhaps matching TRBD2 (5 bases). V was clipped by 1 base and J by 0 bases, with 10 bases between them. CDR1 is MGHDK and CDR2 is SYGVNS in the germline V gene. The CDR3 has 16 residues. Here the CDR3 DNA reads TGTGCCAGCAGTGAATGGCGTGGGAGCTCCTACAATGAGCAGTTCTTC. Its protein product is CASSEWRGSSYNEQFF.

CDR3 region: CASSEGNGLDSYNEQFF. The CDR3 DNA follows: TGCGCCAGCAGTGAAGGCAACGGACTAGATTCCTACAATGAGCAGTTCTTC. The chain uses TRBV10-1 and TRBJ2-1, with TRBD2 identical over 7 bases. Germline V gene lookup returns CDR1 WNHNN and CDR2 SYGVQD (reference sequence). J was trimmed by 1 base and V by 3 bases; bases with no gene match: 9. The CDR3 spans 17 residues.

This chain uses TRBV7-8 with TRBJ2-7; perhaps TRBD1 as D (5 bases). The germline V gene encodes CDR1 SGHVS and CDR2 FQNEAQ. V lost 5 bases, J lost 4 bases, and 15 bases lay in between. This CDR3 has 14 residues. The CDR3 sequence: CASSQGHRDYEQYF. Here the CDR3 DNA reads TGTGCCAGCAGCCAAGGACACCGAGATTACGAGCAGTACTTC.

This clone turned up a few times. The chain's CDR3 is CASRKPGTALRNTIYF. The CDR3 coding sequence is TGTGCCAGCAGGAAACCAGGGACAGCGTTAAGAAACACCATATATTTT. The chain has TRBV2 and TRBJ1-3, with TRBD1 identical over 7 bases. The CDR3 consists of 16 residues. Trimming removed 6 bases from V and 5 bases from J; junction bases left unmatched: 13. The germline V gene has CDR1 SNHLY and CDR2 FYNNEI.

The V and J genes are TRBV9 and TRBJ2-7; 7 bases are shared with TRBD2. Germline loops: CDR1 SGDLS, CDR2 YYNGEE. The V gene end was trimmed by 7 bases and the J gene end by 0 bases; junction bases not matched to a gene: 7. CDR3 length equals 14 residues. The chain's CDR3 is CASGGEGASYEQYF. CDR3 bases: TGTGCCAGCGGAGGGGAGGGAGCCTCCTACGAGCAGTACTTC.

By sample fraction, this clone is medium-sized (0.01 to 0.1%). Sequence at one end of the junction differs from germline and may be a read error. The chain's CDR3 is CASSLAGEIFNEQFF. The DNA of the CDR3 is TGTGCCAGCAGTTTAGCGGGAGAGATTTTCAATGAGCAGTTCTTC. V usage is TRBV7-6 and J usage is TRBJ2-1; 9 bases line up with TRBD2. The CDR3 spans 15 residues. The germline V gene has CDR1 SGHVS and CDR2 FNYEAQ.

The chain joins TRBV28 to TRBJ1-1; D gene uncertain. The CDR3 sequence is 12 residues long. Germline V gene sequence: CDR1 MDHEN, CDR2 SYDVKM. Trimming took 2 bases from V and 2 from J, leaving 3 bases between them. The CDR3 spells CASSLGNTEAFF. CDR3 sequence (DNA): TGTGCCAGCAGTTTAGGAAACACTGAAGCTTTCTTT.